The TCR beta chain described here comes from a study of CD8 T cells in Susac syndrome. Overall study results and limits: The study admitted that it had a relatively small number of individuals in its TCR sequencing and HLA analysis.

The authors negatively isolated CD8+ and CD4+ T cells and FACS-enriched TEMRA cells. With random hexamers, 0.5 to 1 ug RNA was reverse transcribed. A multiplex approach, immunoSEQ multiplex PCR, amplified TCR beta CDR3 across 54 Vbeta and 13 Jbeta. TCRdb redid the calling of the immunoSEQ multiplex PCR reads with MiXCR, one entry per CDR3 protein. The sample lists about 180,000 distinct CDR3 sequences, about 94% occurring once. Looked up from germline, CDR1 is LGHNA and CDR2 is YSLEER. The CDR3 has 16 residues. V was clipped by 0 bases and J by 8 bases, with 18 bases between them. Concerning this clonotype itself: Its target is unknown.

Specimen: CD4+ T cells from PBMCs. The receptor's source is a human donor with multiple sclerosis. This chain uses TRBV4-3 with TRBJ2-3; D is possibly TRBD1 (6 bases). Here the CDR3 reads CASSQDGGRGLGTQYF. The CDR3 DNA reads TGCGCCAGCAGCCAAGATGGTGGCAGGGGTTTGGGTACGCAGTATTTT.